The present T cell receptor beta chain was sequenced within a study of cytomegalovirus exposure and HLA in healthy donors. Study findings and constraints: TCR beta sequences reportedly predicted most subjects' HLA-A and HLA-B alleles accurately. Per a prior analysis, the majority of TCR beta V segments were productive roughly 87% or roughly 30% of the time.

PCR used 60 Vbeta primers and 13 Jbeta primers. Authors' analysis steps: A later analysis counted tens of millions of unique TCR beta chains, around 11 million shared. The method was immunoSEQ multiplex PCR; TCRdb's version includes in-frame clones alone and lacks a portion of them. V, J and clone size reflect that table, while D and trimming were determined from the DNA. Here the sample spans approximately 200,000 clones, just under 80% being singletons. This clone was recorded only once. Its specificity is unknown. Nominally healthy donors provided the samples, though records likely missed some immune exposures. The CDR3 consists of 16 residues. V lost 5 bases, J lost 1 base, and 15 bases lay in between. The germline V gene encodes CDR1 MGHRA and CDR2 YSYEKL.

The sample was PBMCs. V gene TRBV4-1 combines with J gene TRBJ2-4, with TRBD2 as a possible D gene (7 bases). This TCR was recovered from a woman aged 30 to 39 in good health and CMV-seropositive. CDR3 protein: CASSSTAGAAKNIQYF. Written as DNA, the CDR3 is TGCGCCAGCAGCTCGACCGCGGGGGCGGCCAAAAACATTCAGTACTTC.